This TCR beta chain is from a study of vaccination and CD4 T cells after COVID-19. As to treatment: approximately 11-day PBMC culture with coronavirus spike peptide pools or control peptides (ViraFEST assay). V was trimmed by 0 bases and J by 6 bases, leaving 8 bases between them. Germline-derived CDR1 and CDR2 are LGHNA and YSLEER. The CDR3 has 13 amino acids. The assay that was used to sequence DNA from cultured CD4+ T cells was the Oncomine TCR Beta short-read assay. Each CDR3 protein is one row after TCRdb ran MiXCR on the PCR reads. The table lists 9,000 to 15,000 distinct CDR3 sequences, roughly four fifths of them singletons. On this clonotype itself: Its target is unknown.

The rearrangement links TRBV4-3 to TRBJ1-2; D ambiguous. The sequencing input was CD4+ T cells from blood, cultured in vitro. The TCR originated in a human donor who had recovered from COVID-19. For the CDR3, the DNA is TGCGCCAGCAGCCAAGATCGAGGCCATGGCTACACCTTC. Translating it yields CASSQDRGHGYTF.